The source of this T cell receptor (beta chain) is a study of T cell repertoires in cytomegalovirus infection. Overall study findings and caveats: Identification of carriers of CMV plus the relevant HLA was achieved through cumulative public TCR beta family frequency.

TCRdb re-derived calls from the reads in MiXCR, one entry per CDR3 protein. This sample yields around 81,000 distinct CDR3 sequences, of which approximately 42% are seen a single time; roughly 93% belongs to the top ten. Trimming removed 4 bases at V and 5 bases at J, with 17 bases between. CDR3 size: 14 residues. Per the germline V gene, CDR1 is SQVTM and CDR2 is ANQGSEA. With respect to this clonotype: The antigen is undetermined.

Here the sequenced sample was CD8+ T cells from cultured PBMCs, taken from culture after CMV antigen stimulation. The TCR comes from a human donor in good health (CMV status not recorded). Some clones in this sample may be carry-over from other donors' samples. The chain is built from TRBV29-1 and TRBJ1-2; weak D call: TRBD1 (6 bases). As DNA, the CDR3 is TGCAGCGTTGGGGGGGGCGACGGAGGATATGGCTACACCTTC. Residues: CSVGGGDGGYGYTF.